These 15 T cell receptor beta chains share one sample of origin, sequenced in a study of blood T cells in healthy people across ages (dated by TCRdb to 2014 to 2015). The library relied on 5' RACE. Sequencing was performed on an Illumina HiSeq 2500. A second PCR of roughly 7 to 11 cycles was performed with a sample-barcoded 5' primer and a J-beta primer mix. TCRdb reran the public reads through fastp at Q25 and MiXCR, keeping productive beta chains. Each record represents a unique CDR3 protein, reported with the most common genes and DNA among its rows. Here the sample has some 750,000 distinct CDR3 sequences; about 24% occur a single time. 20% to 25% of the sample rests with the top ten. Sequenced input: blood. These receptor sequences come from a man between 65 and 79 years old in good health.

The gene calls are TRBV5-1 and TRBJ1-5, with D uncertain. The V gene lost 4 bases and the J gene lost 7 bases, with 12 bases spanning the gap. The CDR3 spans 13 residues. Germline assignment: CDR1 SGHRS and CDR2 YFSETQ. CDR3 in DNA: TGCGCCAGCAGCCGAGGCCCTTCCCAGCCCCAGCATTTT. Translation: CASSRGPSQPQHF.

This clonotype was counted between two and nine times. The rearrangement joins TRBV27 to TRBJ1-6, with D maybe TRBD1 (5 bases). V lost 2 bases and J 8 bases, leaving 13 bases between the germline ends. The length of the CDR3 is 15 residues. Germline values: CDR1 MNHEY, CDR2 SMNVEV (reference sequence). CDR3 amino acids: CASSLEGRFYSPLHF. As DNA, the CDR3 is TGTGCCAGCAGTTTAGAGGGGCGCTTTTATTCACCCCTCCACTTT.

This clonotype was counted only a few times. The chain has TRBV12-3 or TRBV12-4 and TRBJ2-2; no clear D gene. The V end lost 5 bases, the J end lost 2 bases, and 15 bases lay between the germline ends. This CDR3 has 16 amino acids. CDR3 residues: CASSELLPLNTGELFF. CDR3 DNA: TGTGCCAGCAGTGAACTTCTTCCCCTAAACACCGGGGAGCTGTTTTTT.

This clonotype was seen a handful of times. The CDR3 here is CASSGQSATNEKLFF. For the CDR3, the DNA is TGTGCCAGCAGCGGACAGTCCGCAACTAATGAAAAACTGTTTTTT. The gene calls are TRBV12-3 or TRBV12-4 and TRBJ1-4; D may be TRBD1 (6 bases). CDR3 length: 15 residues. V lost 6 bases and J 0 bases, leaving 11 bases between the germline ends.

CDR3 nucleotides: TGCGCCAGCAGCTCTGCGACAGGTGACACTGAAGCTTTCTTT. As protein: CASSSATGDTEAFF. This chain links TRBV5-1 with TRBJ1-1; perhaps TRBD1 as D (6 bases). V dropped 3 bases and J dropped 3 bases, with 12 bases sitting between them. CDR1 and CDR2 from the germline V gene are SGHRS and YFSETQ. The CDR3 covers 14 residues.

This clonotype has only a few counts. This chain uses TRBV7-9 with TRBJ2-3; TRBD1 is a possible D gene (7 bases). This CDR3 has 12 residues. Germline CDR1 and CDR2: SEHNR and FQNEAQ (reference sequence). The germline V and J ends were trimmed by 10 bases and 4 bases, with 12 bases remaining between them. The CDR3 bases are TGTGCCATTGACAGGGAGGCAGATACGCAGTATTTT. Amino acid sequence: CAIDREADTQYF.

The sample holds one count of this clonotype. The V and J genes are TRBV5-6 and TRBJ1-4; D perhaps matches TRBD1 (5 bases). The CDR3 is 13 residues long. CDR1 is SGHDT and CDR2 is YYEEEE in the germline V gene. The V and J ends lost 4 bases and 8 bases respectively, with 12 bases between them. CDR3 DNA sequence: TGTGCCAGCAGCCGGCGGACAACAGAAAAACTGTTTTTT. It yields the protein CASSRRTTEKLFF.

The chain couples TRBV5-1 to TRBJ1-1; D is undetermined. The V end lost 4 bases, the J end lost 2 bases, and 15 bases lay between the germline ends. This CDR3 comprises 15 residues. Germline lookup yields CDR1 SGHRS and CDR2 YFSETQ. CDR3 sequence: CASSLDGMRNTEAFF. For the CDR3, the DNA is TGCGCCAGCAGCCTGGACGGTATGAGAAACACTGAAGCTTTCTTT.

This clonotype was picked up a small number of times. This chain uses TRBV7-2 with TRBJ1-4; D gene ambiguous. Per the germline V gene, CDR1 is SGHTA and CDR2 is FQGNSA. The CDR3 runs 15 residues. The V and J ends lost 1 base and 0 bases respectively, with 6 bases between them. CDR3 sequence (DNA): TGTGCCAGCAGCTTAGGGGCAGCAACTAATGAAAAACTGTTTTTT. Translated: CASSLGAATNEKLFF.

Here the CDR3 reads CSARDGSRNTIYF. CDR3 DNA sequence: TGCAGTGCTAGAGACGGTTCTAGAAACACCATATATTTT. The chain has TRBV20-1 and TRBJ1-3, with D unclear. Germline loops: CDR1 DFQATT, CDR2 SNEGSKA (reference sequence). With 0 bases removed from V and 5 bases from J, the gap between germline ends came to 8 bases. The CDR3 has 13 residues.

In nucleotides, the CDR3 is TGTGCCAGCAGCGCTCGTGGGGCAGGGGGCATCGGGGAGCTGTTTTTT. It encodes CASSARGAGGIGELFF. This sequence joins TRBV9 and TRBJ2-2; 8 bases are shared with TRBD1. This CDR3 contains 16 residues. V lost 3 bases and J lost 7; bases outside the gene matches: 11. Germline V gene sequence: CDR1 SGDLS, CDR2 YYNGEE.

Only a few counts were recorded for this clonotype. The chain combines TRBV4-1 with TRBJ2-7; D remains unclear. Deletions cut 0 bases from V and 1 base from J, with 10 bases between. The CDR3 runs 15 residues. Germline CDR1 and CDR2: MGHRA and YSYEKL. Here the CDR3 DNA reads TGCGCCAGCAGCCAAGAAGAAACGACTTCCTACGAGCAGTACTTC. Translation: CASSQEETTSYEQYF.

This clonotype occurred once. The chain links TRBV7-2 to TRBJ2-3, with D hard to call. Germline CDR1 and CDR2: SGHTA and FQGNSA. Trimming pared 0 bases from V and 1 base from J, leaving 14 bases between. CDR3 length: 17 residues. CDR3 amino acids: CASSLAGSYRGTDTQYF. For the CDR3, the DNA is TGTGCCAGCAGCTTAGCGGGCAGCTATCGCGGCACAGATACGCAGTATTTT.

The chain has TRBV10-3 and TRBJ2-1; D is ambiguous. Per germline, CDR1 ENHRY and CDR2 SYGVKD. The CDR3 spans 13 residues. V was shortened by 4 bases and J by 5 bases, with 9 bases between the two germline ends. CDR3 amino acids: CAISVSGNNEQFF. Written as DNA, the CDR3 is TGTGCCATCAGTGTCTCAGGAAACAATGAGCAGTTCTTC.

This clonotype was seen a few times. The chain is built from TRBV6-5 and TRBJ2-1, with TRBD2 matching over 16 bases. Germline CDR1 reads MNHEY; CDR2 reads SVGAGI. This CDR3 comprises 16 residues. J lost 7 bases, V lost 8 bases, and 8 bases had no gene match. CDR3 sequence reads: CASSAGLAGGRNEQFF. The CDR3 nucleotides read TGTGCCAGCTCCGCGGGACTAGCGGGAGGGCGTAATGAGCAGTTCTTC.